Listed here are 21 T cell receptor beta chains from one sample, sequenced in a study of cytomegalovirus exposure and HLA in healthy donors. The study ran its PCR with 60 Vbeta and 13 Jbeta primers. Measured with immunoSEQ multiplex PCR; TCRdb has only the in-frame clones, and not every one. The repertoire has 150,000 or so clones, 79% of them found once; the top ten carry less than 8.5%. The source material was PBMCs. The receptors come from a man between 25 and 39 years old in good health and CMV-seropositive.

The chain uses TRBV27 and TRBJ2-3, with TRBD2 matching over 11 bases. J was trimmed by 2 bases and V by 5 bases; bases with no gene match: 6. In germline, CDR1 is MNHEY, CDR2 SMNVEV (reference sequence). The CDR3 runs 16 residues. The DNA for the CDR3 is TGTGCCAGCAGTCTACTAGCGGGAGTTTCCACAGATACGCAGTATTTT. Translated: CASSLLAGVSTDTQYF.

The chain uses TRBV19 and TRBJ1-1; TRBD1 agrees at 7 bases. This CDR3 region has 13 residues. Germline-derived CDR1 and CDR2 are LNHDA and SQIVND (reference sequence). V lost 5 bases and J lost 5; bases outside the gene matches: 5. In nucleotides, the CDR3 is TGTGCCAGTAGTGACAGGGCGAAGACTGAAGCTTTCTTT. Translating it yields CASSDRAKTEAFF.

This clone was counted between two and nine times. V is TRBV15 and J is TRBJ2-3; a possible D gene is TRBD1 (6 bases). In germline, CDR1 is LNHNV, CDR2 YYDKDF (reference sequence). The ends were cut back, 10 bases at V and 5 bases at J, with 16 bases in the middle. This CDR3 region has 13 residues. The chain's CDR3 is CAISSGARDTQYF. In DNA form, the CDR3 reads TGTGCCATATCCTCAGGGGCCCGAGATACGCAGTATTTT. Together with reference TRBV15 and TRBJ2-3, the CDR3 gives the full variable domain: DAMVIQNPRYQVTQFGKPVTLSCSQTLNHNVMYWYQQKSSQAPKLLFHYYDKDFNNEADTPDNFQSRRPNTSFCFLDIRSPGLGDTAMYLCAISSGARDTQYFGPGTRLTVL.

This chain uses TRBV5-1 with TRBJ2-1; TRBD2 matches at 9 bases. The CDR3 loop spans 16 amino acids. Trimming removed 0 bases from V and 2 bases from J; junction bases left unmatched: 3. The V gene's germline CDR1 is SGHRS and CDR2 YFSETQ. CDR3 sequence reads: CASSLAPSGTYNEQFF. The CDR3 DNA reads TGCGCCAGCAGCTTGGCGCCTAGCGGGACCTACAATGAGCAGTTCTTC.

V is TRBV30 and J is TRBJ2-5, with 8 bases aligning to TRBD1. Near its end, the DNA agrees better with TRBJ2-7, so the J call may be wrong. CDR1 and CDR2 (germline): GTSNPN, SVGIG (reference sequence). The CDR3 runs to 14 residues. In nucleotides, the CDR3 is TGTGCCTGGAGTTTAACAGGGGGTAGCCACGAGCAGTACTTC. Its translation: CAWSLTGGSHEQYF.

The chain carries TRBV30 and TRBJ1-2; D not resolved. The CDR3 is 13 amino acids. Germline CDR1 GTSNPN, CDR2 SVGIG (reference sequence). Trimming shortened V by 4 bases and J by 4 bases, and 13 bases separated the two germline ends. In nucleotides, the CDR3 is TGTGCCTGGACCGCCGGCGGAGTCTATGGCTACACCTTC. Its protein is CAWTAGGVYGYTF.

The CDR3 loop reads CASRRAGQETQYF. DNA of the CDR3: TGTGCCAGCAGGCGGGCGGGCCAAGAGACCCAGTACTTC. The chain employs TRBV7-2 and TRBJ2-5; D is possibly TRBD2 (5 bases). Trimming stripped 6 bases from V and 1 base from J, with 9 bases between. CDR3 length equals 13 residues. CDR1 is SGHTA and CDR2 is FQGNSA in the germline V gene.

V and J are TRBV9 and TRBJ1-1; TRBD1 matches 7 bases. V was clipped by 4 bases and J by 5 bases; unmatched bases: 5. The CDR3 is 13 amino acids. Germline V gives CDR1 SGDLS, CDR2 YYNGEE. The CDR3 sequence is CASSKGGRTEAFF. In DNA form, the CDR3 reads TGTGCCAGCAGCAAAGGGGGCCGGACTGAAGCTTTCTTT.

Details on this clone: The sample has other DNA sequences that encode this CDR3 too. The chain employs TRBV18 and TRBJ1-5; D is ambiguous. The CDR3 length is 12 residues. V lost 2 bases and J lost 5, with 4 bases in between. Germline-derived CDR1 and CDR2 are KGHSH and LQKENI. The CDR3 DNA is TGTGCCAGCTCACCAAGAGATCAGCCCCAGCATTTT. Amino acids: CASSPRDQPQHF.

The chain uses TRBV20-1 and TRBJ2-7; D perhaps matches TRBD2 (5 bases). V lost 5 bases and J 3 bases, leaving 8 bases between the germline ends. The germline CDR1 and CDR2 sequences are DFQATT and SNEGSKA (reference sequence). This CDR3 contains 11 residues. The CDR3 loop reads CSASEGYEQYF. Written as DNA, the CDR3 is TGCAGTGCTTCTGAGGGCTACGAGCAGTACTTC.

The rearrangement links TRBV2 to TRBJ1-1; D unresolved. From germline, CDR1 is SNHLY and CDR2 FYNNEI. The CDR3 is made up of 14 amino acids. V lost 6 bases and J lost 0, with 11 bases in between. As DNA, the CDR3 is TGTGCCAGCAGGCGCGGAGGGATGAACACTGAAGCTTTCTTT. This translates into CASRRGGMNTEAFF.

In its sample, this clone was seen once. The genes are TRBV29-1 and TRBJ1-2; D gene unclear. With 1 base removed from V and 6 bases from J, the gap between germline ends came to 15 bases. The CDR3 loop spans 14 amino acids. Germline CDR1 reads SQVTM; CDR2 reads ANQGSEA. The CDR3 sequence is CSVEASPNLHGYTF. Here the CDR3 DNA reads TGCAGCGTTGAAGCGTCCCCAAACCTACATGGCTACACCTTC.

This chain links TRBV5-6 with TRBJ1-5; D might be TRBD1 (5 bases). This CDR3 region has 15 residues. With 0 bases removed from V and 2 bases from J, the gap between germline ends came to 9 bases. CDR1 SGHDT and CDR2 YYEEEE come from the germline V gene. CDR3 nucleotides: TGTGCCAGCAGCTTGGGTGGGGCTCGCAATCAGCCCCAGCATTTT. Encoded protein: CASSLGGARNQPQHF.

The V and J genes are TRBV28 and TRBJ2-2; D is possibly TRBD2 (5 bases). Trimming removed 3 bases from V and 3 bases from J, with 8 bases in between. The CDR3 spans 14 residues. Germline-derived CDR1 and CDR2 are MDHEN and SYDVKM. CDR3 sequence: CASSFWGDTGELFF. CDR3 in DNA: TGTGCCAGCAGTTTTTGGGGAGACACCGGGGAGCTGTTTTTT.

This sequence joins TRBV15 and TRBJ1-4; 8 bases match TRBD1. Trimming cost V 5 bases and J 8 bases; bases outside gene matches: 7. The CDR3 extends over 14 amino acids. CDR1 LNHNV and CDR2 YYDKDF come from the germline V gene (reference sequence). DNA of the CDR3: TGTGCCACCAGCCGCCCCGGACAGGGAGAAAAACTGTTTTTT. Translation: CATSRPGQGEKLFF.

This rearrangement joins TRBV12-2 to TRBJ1-2; the D segment call TRBD1 is taken from the table without a DNA check. TRBV12-2 is described as a pseudogene. CDR3 size: 19 residues. This CDR3 is CASRHRTGGIPFINYGYTF. As DNA, the CDR3 is TGTGCAAGTCGCCATCGGACAGGGGGGATCCCATTTATTAACTATGGCTACACCTTC.

The genes are TRBV10-3 and TRBJ1-2, with 9 bases lining up with TRBD1. Germline CDR1 ENHRY, CDR2 SYGVKD. The V gene end was trimmed by 4 bases and the J gene end by 2 bases; junction bases not matched to a gene: 5. The CDR3 totals 15 residues. The CDR3 nucleotides read TGTGCCATCAGTGTTGGTGGGACAGGGAACTATGGCTACACCTTC. It yields the protein CAISVGGTGNYGYTF.

The V call is TRBV9, the J call TRBJ2-7; D gene unclear. The CDR3 contains 14 residues. Trimming stripped 0 bases from V and 6 bases from J, with 13 bases between. CDR1 is SGDLS, CDR2 YYNGEE, per germline. In nucleotides, the CDR3 is TGTGCCAGCAGCGTAGATTCTAGGTTGGGCGAGCAGTACTTC. Its translation is CASSVDSRLGEQYF.

This clone was picked up one time. The chain links TRBV5-4 to TRBJ2-7; tentatively, D is TRBD2 (5 bases). Trimming stripped 4 bases from V and 2 bases from J, with 10 bases between. The CDR3 contains 13 residues. In germline, CDR1 is SGHNT, CDR2 YYREEE (reference sequence). The CDR3 region has the DNA TGTGCCAGCAGCATGAGGGTTACCTACGAGCAGTACTTC. It is translated as CASSMRVTYEQYF. The full variable domain, rest sourced from reference TRBV5-4 and TRBJ2-7, is ETGVTQSPTHLIKTRGQQVTLRCSSQSGHNTVSWYQQALGQGPQFIFQYYREEENGRGNFPPRFSGLQFPNYSSELNVNALELDDSALYLCASSMRVTYEQYFGPGTRLTVT.

This clone was counted a few times. The chain uses TRBV4-2 and TRBJ2-7; 8 nucleotides align to TRBD2. The germline CDR1 and CDR2 sequences are LGHNA and YNFKEQ. V trimming: 0 bases; J trimming: 0 bases; junction bases outside the gene matches: 4. The length of the CDR3 is 16 residues. The CDR3 DNA follows: TGTGCCAGCAGCCAAGAAGGAACTAGCGGCTCCTACGAGCAGTACTTC. This encodes CASSQEGTSGSYEQYF.

The chain is built from TRBV5-6 and TRBJ2-6; possible D gene TRBD1, 6 bases. CDR3 size: 17 residues. The V end was cut by 3 bases, the J end by 2 bases, with 15 bases between. CDR1 and CDR2 (germline): SGHDT, YYEEEE. The CDR3: CASSSLLQGPGANVLTF. In DNA, the CDR3 is TGTGCCAGCAGCTCCTTGCTACAGGGACCTGGGGCCAACGTCCTGACTTTC. The full variable domain, its missing parts supplied by reference TRBV5-6 and TRBJ2-6, is DAGVTQSPTHLIKTRGQQVTLRCSPKSGHDTVSWYQQALGQGPQFIFQYYEEEERQRGNFPDRFSGHQFPNYSSELNVNALLLGDSALYLCASSSLLQGPGANVLTFGAGSRLTVL.